This T cell receptor beta chain stems from a study of immune characterization of retroperitoneal liposarcoma (dated by TCRdb to between 2018 and 2021). This clonotype was picked up a small number of times. This receptor's antigen is unknown. Per-base qualities were not stored, and no clone one base away is much larger. V lost 3 bases and J lost 6 bases; the stretch between them is 3 bases long. The CDR3 goes from the cysteine to the phenylalanine over 11 residues. CDR3 DNA only is kept here, 33 bases in frame from base 1. CDR1 and CDR2 are read off the germline V gene (reference sequence) as MNHEY and SMNVEV. The receptor library was made with PCR. Data came from a NextSeq 500. Using fastp at Q25 and MiXCR, TCRdb reprocessed the public reads and kept productive beta chains. Identical CDR3 proteins give one entry, which carries the most common genes and DNA. For this sample there are about 10,000 distinct CDR3 sequences; roughly a third appear just once. Around 9.1% of the sample comes from the top ten.

This clonotype was sampled from a female donor with retroperitoneal liposarcoma. The chain uses TRBV27 and TRBJ2-1; the D gene assignment is ambiguous. Sequencing was done on a sample of tumor tissue. The CDR3: CASSFRNEQFF. The DNA sequence follows: TGTGCCAGCAGTTTCCGCAATGAGCAGTTCTTC.